This passage covers 20 T cell receptor beta chains from one sample sequenced in a study of blood T cell repertoires in COVID-19. This table comes from immunoSEQ multiplex PCR, and its TCRdb copy is limited to in-frame clones, with some not included. The data contain some 250,000 clones, about 88% of them singletons. The sequenced sample consisted of peripheral blood. All receptors come from a woman aged 35 to 49 who had recovered from COVID-19.

The rearrangement joins TRBV12-3 or TRBV12-4 to TRBJ1-4; D uncertain. V lost 5 bases to trimming and J lost 6 bases, with 10 bases between them. This CDR3 region has 13 residues. The CDR3 sequence is CASSPRQDEKLFF. In DNA, the CDR3 is TGTGCCAGCAGTCCCCGGCAGGATGAAAAACTGTTTTTT.

The genes are TRBV5-6 and TRBJ1-4; 7 positions match TRBD1. V lost 2 bases and J lost 3; bases outside the gene matches: 4. Germline CDR1 reads SGHDT; CDR2 reads YYEEEE. The length of the CDR3 is 15 residues. CDR3 nucleotide sequence: TGTGCCAGCAGCTTCCGACAGGGCCCTAATGAAAAACTGTTTTTT. Protein: CASSFRQGPNEKLFF.

The sample holds one count of this clone. CDR3 DNA: TGTGCCAGTAGTACCCACAGGGGGATTTGGACTGAAGCTTTCTTT. The encoded protein is CASSTHRGIWTEAFF. V gene TRBV19 combines with J gene TRBJ1-1, with TRBD1 identical over 8 bases. Germline-derived CDR1 and CDR2 are LNHDA and SQIVND (reference sequence). This CDR3 has 15 amino acids. Trimming removed 4 bases from V and 5 bases from J; junction bases left unmatched: 9.

This chain connects TRBV18 to TRBJ2-1; 7 bases are shared with TRBD1. J gave up 5 bases and V 6 bases, and 10 bases lay outside the gene matches. The germline CDR1 and CDR2 sequences are KGHSH and LQKENI. The CDR3 totals 15 residues. The CDR3 is CASSLLQGNHNEQFF. Here the CDR3 DNA reads TGTGCCAGCTCCCTCCTACAGGGGAACCACAATGAGCAGTTCTTC.

The chain is built from TRBV5-8 and TRBJ2-3, with D possibly matching TRBD1 (6 bases). The length of the CDR3 is 15 residues. The V and J ends lost 1 base and 1 base respectively, with 10 bases between them. Germline lookup yields CDR1 SGHTS and CDR2 YDEGEE. CDR3 region: CASSLYREGTDTQYF. The CDR3 coding sequence is TGTGCCAGCAGCTTGTACAGGGAAGGCACAGATACGCAGTATTTT.

The chain employs TRBV4-1 and TRBJ1-5; the D is unclear. This CDR3 is built from 17 residues. V was trimmed by 0 bases and J by 1 base, leaving 13 bases between them. Per germline, CDR1 MGHRA and CDR2 YSYEKL. The CDR3 DNA reads TGCGCCAGCAGCCAAGAGAGGCCCGGTAGGAGCAATCAGCCCCAGCATTTT. Translating it yields CASSQERPGRSNQPQHF.

The sample holds many counts of this clone. The gene calls are TRBV19 and TRBJ1-2, with D tentatively TRBD1 (6 bases). The CDR3 consists of 14 residues. V was trimmed by 5 bases and J by 4 bases, leaving 14 bases between them. Per germline, CDR1 LNHDA and CDR2 SQIVND (reference sequence). The CDR3 region is CASSPQTGLYGYTF. The CDR3 nucleotides read TGTGCCAGTAGTCCTCAGACAGGACTCTATGGCTACACCTTC.

J is TRBJ1-5 and V is TRBV6-5; TRBD1 aligns across 7 bases. This CDR3 contains 16 residues. Per the germline V gene, CDR1 is MNHEY and CDR2 is SVGAGI. J gave up 0 bases and V 4 bases, and 6 bases lay outside the gene matches. The CDR3, as DNA: TGTGCCAGCAGTTCAACAGGGGCCTATAGCAATCAGCCCCAGCATTTT. Protein: CASSSTGAYSNQPQHF.

Only one count was recorded for this clone. The chain links TRBV7-2 to TRBJ2-6; 7 bases map to TRBD2. CDR1 is SGHTA, CDR2 FQGNSA, per germline. With 4 bases clipped from V and 0 bases from J, the junction kept 9 bases outside the gene matches. There are 18 residues in the CDR3. The CDR3 bases are TGTGCCAGCAGCTCTAGCCCCGGGACTACCTCTGGGGCCAACGTCCTGACTTTC. This translates into CASSSSPGTTSGANVLTF.

J is TRBJ1-5 and V is TRBV19; tentatively, D is TRBD1 (5 bases). Germline assignment: CDR1 LNHDA and CDR2 SQIVND (reference sequence). The CDR3 contains 15 residues. The V end lost 1 base, the J end lost 7 bases, and 14 bases lay between the germline ends. CDR3 loop: CASSIGGGVGQPQHF. For the CDR3, the DNA is TGTGCCAGTAGTATAGGAGGAGGGGTAGGCCAGCCCCAGCATTTT.

The chain recombines TRBV27 with TRBJ2-5, with 7 bases that match TRBD1. V lost 5 bases, J lost 3 bases, and 6 bases stayed unmatched. Per germline, CDR1 MNHEY and CDR2 SMNVEV (reference sequence). This CDR3 contains 14 residues. The DNA for the CDR3 is TGTGCCAGCAGTCCCACCGGGACAGAAGAGACCCAGTACTTC. It yields the protein CASSPTGTEETQYF.

The chain links TRBV6-2 or TRBV6-3 to TRBJ1-1, with D perhaps matching TRBD1 (5 bases). V lost 5 bases to trimming and J lost 1 base, with 11 bases between them. Germline lookup yields CDR1 MNHEY and CDR2 SVGEGT. CDR3 length: 14 amino acids. The chain's CDR3 is CASSKQAPNTEAFF. The CDR3 bases are TGTGCCAGCAGTAAACAGGCCCCGAACACTGAAGCTTTCTTT.

The rearrangement links TRBV27 to TRBJ2-2; 9 nucleotides match TRBD2. The CDR3 consists of 15 residues. CDR1 and CDR2 from the germline V gene are MNHEY and SMNVEV (reference sequence). Trimming removed 7 bases from V and 4 bases from J; junction bases left unmatched: 7. CDR3 loop: CASKIAGAGTGELFF. The CDR3 DNA is TGTGCCAGCAAGATAGCGGGAGCGGGCACCGGGGAGCTGTTTTTT.

The chain has TRBV6-5 and TRBJ1-3, with D possibly being TRBD1 (5 bases). Looked up from germline, CDR1 is MNHEY and CDR2 is SVGAGI. With 2 bases removed from V and 7 bases from J, the gap between germline ends came to 9 bases. The CDR3 runs to 13 residues. In DNA, the CDR3 is TGTGCCAGCAGTTACGGGGCAGGGAACACCATATATTTT. Its protein product is CASSYGAGNTIYF.

The V gene is TRBV11-2, the J gene TRBJ1-1; weak D call: TRBD1 (5 bases). The CDR3 length is 13 residues. Between the trimmed V and J ends, which lost 0 bases and 8 bases, there was a span of 10 bases. CDR1 is SGHAT, CDR2 FQNNGV, per germline. CDR3 protein: CASSLDRGEEAFF. In DNA, the CDR3 is TGTGCCAGCAGCTTAGATCGGGGGGAGGAAGCTTTCTTT. The variable domain in full, completed from reference TRBV11-2 and TRBJ1-1, reads EAGVAQSPRYKIIEKRQSVAFWCNPISGHATLYWYQQILGQGPKLLIQFQNNGVVDDSQLPKDRFSAERLKGVDSTLKIQPAKLEDSAVYLCASSLDRGEEAFFGQGTRLTVV.

This chain links TRBV9 with TRBJ2-3, with 7 bases lining up with TRBD2. The germline CDR1 and CDR2 sequences are SGDLS and YYNGEE. There are 15 residues in the CDR3. The V segment lost 4 bases and the J segment 1 base; nucleotides outside the gene matches: 6. The CDR3 DNA follows: TGTGCCAGCAGCCCCGGTGGGGGGGGCACAGATACGCAGTATTTT. The encoded protein is CASSPGGGGTDTQYF.

The chain carries TRBV5-1 and TRBJ2-6; D perhaps matches TRBD2 (6 bases). Trimming removed 1 base from V and 11 bases from J, with 19 bases in between. The CDR3 contains 16 residues. Per the germline V gene, CDR1 is SGHRS and CDR2 is YFSETQ. This CDR3 reads CASSLNGVPPGDVLTF. CDR3 coding DNA: TGCGCCAGCAGCTTGAACGGAGTCCCTCCGGGGGACGTCCTGACTTTC.

Written as DNA, the CDR3 is TGTGCCAGCAGCTGGCAGGGGTTAAGCAATCAGCCCCAGCATTTT. It yields the protein CASSWQGLSNQPQHF. The rearrangement uses TRBV7-2 and TRBJ1-5, with a possible D match to TRBD1 (6 bases). The CDR3 totals 15 residues. Germline V CDR1 and CDR2: SGHTA, FQGNSA. Trimming cost V 4 bases and J 1 base, with 11 bases left between them. Variable domain in full (rest from reference TRBV7-2 and TRBJ1-5): GAGVSQSPSNKVTEKGKDVELRCDPISGHTALYWYRQSLGQGLEFLIYFQGNSAPDKSGLPSDRFSAERTGGSVSTLTIQRTQQEDSAVYLCASSWQGLSNQPQHFGDGTRLSIL.

The chain joins TRBV6-5 to TRBJ2-2; D is possibly TRBD2 (5 bases). The CDR3 totals 16 residues. V gave up 1 base and J gave up 2 bases, with 11 bases separating them. CDR1 is MNHEY, CDR2 SVGAGI, per germline. DNA for the CDR3: TGTGCCAGCAGTTACTGGACTCCTACTAACACCGGGGAGCTGTTTTTT. This translates into CASSYWTPTNTGELFF.

The chain recombines TRBV20-1 with TRBJ1-4; D is ambiguous. There are 11 residues in the CDR3. Germline CDR1 is DFQATT and CDR2 is SNEGSKA (reference sequence). V lost 4 bases to trimming and J lost 7 bases, with 7 bases between them. This CDR3 reads CSAILSEKLFF. The CDR3 bases are TGCAGTGCTATCTTGAGTGAAAAACTGTTTTTT.